Detailed here is one TCR beta chain. Cohort 3 recovery required two negative PCRs, clearance, or symptom resolution. This record belongs to a study of blood T cell repertoires in COVID-19. Overall study: There were acute and convalescent COVID-19 samples, and they came from the United States, Italy and Spain. PBMCs, B-cell-depleted T cells, or T cells provided the cDNA or gDNA that made up the material.

Authors' methods: Using reference gene primer amplification, nucleated cell counts were estimated. Assay used: immunoSEQ multiplex PCR; TCRdb lists only in-frame clones, some missing. That table supplies the V and J calls and clone size; D and trimming were determined from the DNA. The repertoire consists of about 140,000 clones, with roughly 85% occurring once and the leading ten covering 2.5% to 3%. The ends lost 3 bases at V and 5 bases at J; junction bases unmatched: 11. The CDR3 spans 17 residues. Germline values: CDR1 MNHNS, CDR2 SASEGT. This chain links TRBV6-1 with TRBJ2-2; TRBD1 aligns across 8 bases. This clonotype was sampled from a woman in her forties or fifties who had recovered from COVID-19. Material: PBMCs or T cells enriched from blood (not recorded which). CDR3 loop: CASSEGWRTGSTGELFF. CDR3 in DNA: TGTGCCAGCAGTGAGGGCTGGCGGACAGGGTCGACCGGGGAGCTGTTTTTT.